Listed here is a single TCR beta chain. Antigen unknown. Different DNA sequences within this sample yield the same CDR3. This record belongs to a study of T cell responses to AZD1222 COVID-19 vaccine. Study conclusions and caveats: Baseline testing showed seropositivity in only six or seven AZD1222 recipients. Unmutated variant regions reportedly attract nearly half of all spike-specific TCRs.

Method: immunoSEQ multiplex PCR; TCRdb's copy keeps in-frame clones and lacks some. Here the sample spans 150,000 to 200,000 clones, around 90% being singletons. The sample consisted of peripheral blood, taken 28 days after the second AZD1222 dose. This TCR was recovered from an adult who received the AZD1222 COVID-19 vaccine.

CDR3 sequence: CASSRTDTQYF. The CDR3 DNA is TGTGCCAGCAGCCGCACAGATACGCAGTATTTT. The chain uses TRBV12-3 or TRBV12-4 and TRBJ2-3, with D uncertain. The V and J ends lost 6 bases and 1 base respectively, with 2 bases between them. The CDR3 is made up of 11 amino acids.